Listed below are T cell receptor beta chains from one sample, sequenced in a study of blood T cell repertoires in COVID-19. Method: immunoSEQ multiplex PCR; TCRdb's copy keeps in-frame clones and lacks some. The sample carries 100,000 to 150,000 clones, around four fifths recorded once. Material: peripheral blood. These receptors all come from a man in his sixties with acute or convalescent COVID-19. CDR3s include the opening cysteine and the closing phenylalanine or tryptophan. D genes are given only for firm matches. Not all rows give a size; the values are once, few, many and, for expanded clones, a class.

J: TRBJ1-2; V: TRBV6-5; size: .; D: TRBD1; length: 15; CDR3: CASSFGTEVIYGYTF; DNA: TGTGCCAGCAGTTTTGGGACAGAAGTAATCTATGGCTACACCTTC
J: TRBJ2-1; V: TRBV5-1; size: .; D: TRBD2; length: 14; CDR3: CASSGLAGGDEQFF; DNA: TGCGCCAGCAGCGGACTAGCGGGAGGGGATGAGCAGTTCTTC
J: TRBJ2-2; V: TRBV5-4; size: .; D: .; length: 16; CDR3: CASSLGQSRNTGELFF; DNA: TGTGCCAGCAGCCTAGGACAGTCACGGAACACCGGGGAGCTGTTTTTT
J: TRBJ2-7; V: TRBV12-3/TRBV12-4; size: .; D: .; length: 12; CDR3: CASRGRAGEQYF; DNA: TGTGCCAGCAGAGGCAGGGCGGGGGAGCAGTACTTC
J: TRBJ2-2; V: TRBV21-1; size: .; D: .; length: 16; CDR3: CASSQNKGDDTGELFF; DNA: TGTGCCAGCAGCCAAAACAAGGGAGATGACACCGGGGAGCTGTTTTTT
J: TRBJ1-5; V: TRBV4-1; size: .; D: .; length: 19; CDR3: CASRSHISQGGGSNQPQHF; DNA: TGCGCCAGCAGATCACATATATCACAGGGAGGGGGAAGCAATCAGCCCCAGCATTTT
J: TRBJ1-5; V: TRBV30; size: few; D: .; length: 14; CDR3: CAWSVMYSNQPQHF; DNA: TGTGCCTGGAGTGTAATGTATAGCAATCAGCCCCAGCATTTT
J: TRBJ2-3; V: TRBV29-1; size: .; D: TRBD2; length: 15; CDR3: CSVGFQGGVTDTQYF; DNA: TGCAGCGTTGGTTTCCAGGGAGGGGTCACAGATACGCAGTATTTT
J: TRBJ1-1; V: TRBV7-9; size: .; D: TRBD1; length: 16; CDR3: CASSPGQGVRNTEAFF; DNA: TGTGCCAGCAGCCCCGGACAGGGGGTTCGAAACACTGAAGCTTTCTTT
J: TRBJ2-7; V: TRBV10-3; size: .; D: TRBD1; length: 14; CDR3: CAISDGTGSYEQYF; DNA: TGTGCCATCAGTGATGGGACAGGCTCCTACGAGCAGTACTTC
J: TRBJ1-1; V: TRBV4-1; size: .; D: TRBD1; length: 15; CDR3: CASSQYKGQGQQAFF; DNA: TGCGCCAGCAGCCAATACAAGGGACAGGGGCAGCAAGCTTTCTTT
J: TRBJ1-2; V: TRBV7-8; size: once; D: TRBD1; length: 15; CDR3: CASSLARDRVYGYTF; DNA: TGTGCCAGCAGCTTAGCCCGGGACAGGGTCTATGGCTACACCTTC
J: TRBJ2-7; V: TRBV5-1; size: .; D: TRBD1; length: 14; CDR3: CASQPQGGHYEQYF; DNA: TGCGCCAGCCAGCCACAGGGGGGACACTACGAGCAGTACTTC
J: TRBJ2-1; V: TRBV5-8; size: .; D: TRBD2; length: 17; CDR3: CASSRRTSGSSYNEQFF; DNA: TGTGCCAGCAGCAGGCGGACTAGCGGGAGCTCCTACAATGAGCAGTTCTTC
J: TRBJ1-4; V: TRBV5-1; size: few; D: .; length: 15; CDR3: CASSLAFDRFEKLFF; DNA: TGCGCCAGCAGCTTGGCCTTCGACAGATTCGAAAAACTGTTTTTT
J: TRBJ2-6; V: TRBV3-1/TRBV3-2; size: .; D: TRBD1; length: 21; CDR3: CASSQTPGTGRGNSGANVLTF; DNA: TGTGCCAGCAGCCAAACCCCGGGGACAGGGAGAGGCAACTCTGGGGCCAACGTCCTGACTTTC
J: TRBJ2-3; V: TRBV18; size: few; D: .; length: 13; CDR3: CASSRVVADTQYF; DNA: TGTGCCAGCTCACGAGTTGTCGCAGATACGCAGTATTTT
J: TRBJ1-1; V: TRBV25-1; size: .; D: TRBD1; length: 14; CDR3: CASSKGTGNTEAFF; DNA: TGTGCCAGCAGTAAAGGGACAGGGAACACTGAAGCTTTCTTT
J: TRBJ1-6; V: TRBV4-2; size: .; D: TRBD1; length: 15; CDR3: CASSQAGTGALDLHF; DNA: TGTGCCAGCAGCCAGGCCGGGACAGGGGCCCTTGATCTCCACTTT
J: TRBJ2-7; V: TRBV27; size: few; D: .; length: 15; CDR3: CASSTRQSPLNEQYF; DNA: TGTGCCAGCAGTACACGACAGTCCCCCTTGAACGAGCAGTACTTC
J: TRBJ2-5; V: TRBV11-2; size: .; D: TRBD2; length: 15; CDR3: CASSFSSGGGETQYF; DNA: TGTGCCAGCAGCTTTTCTAGCGGAGGTGGGGAGACCCAGTACTTC
J: TRBJ2-3; V: TRBV4-1; size: few; D: .; length: 17; CDR3: CASSQVWASSNTDTQYF; DNA: TGCGCCAGCAGCCAAGTTTGGGCGAGCAGCAACACAGATACGCAGTATTTT
J: TRBJ1-1; V: TRBV7-9; size: .; D: .; length: 15; CDR3: CASSAGNYLNTEAFF; DNA: TGTGCCAGCAGCGCGGGAAACTACTTGAACACTGAAGCTTTCTTT
J: TRBJ1-2; V: TRBV27; size: few; D: TRBD1; length: 18; CDR3: CASSNRPGQGKNNYGYTF; DNA: TGTGCCAGCAGTAATAGGCCGGGACAGGGGAAAAATAACTATGGCTACACCTTC